These T cell receptor beta chains were read from a single sample in a study of blood T cell repertoires in COVID-19. Method: immunoSEQ multiplex PCR; TCRdb's copy keeps in-frame clones and lacks some. The sample contains over 300,000 clones, around 92% of which appear only once. Sequencing was done on a sample of peripheral blood. Receptors originate from a man aged 40-49 years with acute or convalescent COVID-19. Each CDR3 is given without its conserved first and last residue.

j_call	v_call	cdr3_aa
TRBJ1-6	TRBV4-2	ASSQHHPQKSPLH
TRBJ1-1	TRBV12-5	ASGQGTGRVNTEAF
TRBJ2-3	TRBV10-3	AISDDSGTDTQY
TRBJ2-7	TRBV20-1	SASPRDRAQRGSYEQY
TRBJ1-6	TRBV9	ASSVWDRPPLH
TRBJ2-1	TRBV5-1	AASPGGISYNEQF
TRBJ1-4	TRBV2	ASRMRGTSEKLF
TRBJ1-4	TRBV30	AWRDSPGGEKLF
TRBJ2-2	TRBV2	ASRDYNTGELF
TRBJ1-3	TRBV5-1	ASSPGFSGNTIY
TRBJ2-3	TRBV5-1	ASSLLLSSDTQY
TRBJ2-6	TRBV6-2/TRBV6-3	ASSARRKGQLSGANVLT
TRBJ2-1	TRBV27	ASSPTPPSGSIDEQF
TRBJ1-2	TRBV5-1	ASSGRVFGNYGYT
TRBJ2-3	TRBV18	ASSPYSGRTDTQY
TRBJ1-1	TRBV5-1	ASSFRQAANTEAF
TRBJ2-7	TRBV4-1	ASSQDLATYGEQY
TRBJ2-7	TRBV15	ATSRDLGRTGSYEQY
TRBJ2-5	TRBV6-5	ASREGRETQY
TRBJ1-3	TRBV6-6	ASSYATATGNTIY
TRBJ1-3	TRBV21-1	ARRRQGYSGNTIY
TRBJ2-5	TRBV11-3	ASSRDRGLETQY
TRBJ1-2	TRBV27	ASSLSRGSDYT
TRBJ2-7	TRBV4-3	ASSQDILGYEQY
TRBJ2-3	TRBV27	ASSRASGRSDTQY
TRBJ2-1	TRBV5-4	ASSSSGGRYNEQF
TRBJ2-7	TRBV7-9	ASSSQGYEQY
TRBJ1-3	TRBV19	ASSGPGDTYTIY
TRBJ1-1	TRBV30	AWSIPPGTGNTEAF
TRBJ1-1	TRBV2	AGSLGGEAF
TRBJ2-7	TRBV9	ASSVSTGTGVIYEQY
TRBJ1-4	TRBV4-1	ASSPRTATNEKLF
TRBJ2-1	TRBV15	ATSRDRMTYNEQF
TRBJ1-1	TRBV5-6	ASSLTGQAYTEAF
TRBJ1-1	TRBV28	ASSFSGGWYLDTEAF
TRBJ2-4	TRBV27	ASSPPGLAGRGENIQY
TRBJ2-7	TRBV6-5	ASSYFTQGGHEQY
TRBJ1-2	TRBV29-1	SVGPRLLYGYT
TRBJ1-3	TRBV4-1	ASSQVYRSSGNTIY
TRBJ2-1	TRBV6-6	ASSLAGGGLAGGTVNEQF
TRBJ2-1	TRBV19	ASSIQGGNNEQF
TRBJ1-1	TRBV25-1	ASSQTGLGTEAF
TRBJ2-7	TRBV9	ASSEGLAGYYEQY
TRBJ2-5	TRBV24-1	ATGDGRGVETQY
TRBJ1-2	TRBV23-1	AKYYKYRAGYT
TRBJ2-7	TRBV27	ASSRQVQYSYEQY